This T cell receptor (beta chain) appears in the sequencing data of a study of blood T cell repertoires in COVID-19. At the level of the study: The United States, Italy and Spain supplied acute and convalescent COVID-19 samples. PBMCs, B-cell-depleted T cells, or T cells provided the cDNA or gDNA that made up the material.

The germline gives CDR1 SEHNR, CDR2 FQNEAQ (reference sequence). The CDR3 totals 14 residues. V dropped 2 bases and J dropped 10 bases, with 12 bases sitting between them. Per the original methods: Researchers report that nucleated cell counts were estimated from reference gene primer amplification. Profiled with immunoSEQ multiplex PCR; TCRdb holds only in-frame clones, not every one. From that table come the V and J calls and clone size; the DNA was used to work out D and trimming. The sample carries 150,000 to 200,000 clones, around 84% recorded once. Patients in Seattle were enrolled during active infection, then followed longitudinally.

Specimen: peripheral blood. The V and J genes are TRBV7-9 and TRBJ1-6; D perhaps matches TRBD1 (6 bases). The source of this sequence is a woman in her 70s with COVID-19, enrolled during active disease. The CDR3 nucleotides are TGTGCCAGCAGCTTATCAGGGGCTGGATCACCCCTCCACTTT. It yields the protein CASSLSGAGSPLHF.